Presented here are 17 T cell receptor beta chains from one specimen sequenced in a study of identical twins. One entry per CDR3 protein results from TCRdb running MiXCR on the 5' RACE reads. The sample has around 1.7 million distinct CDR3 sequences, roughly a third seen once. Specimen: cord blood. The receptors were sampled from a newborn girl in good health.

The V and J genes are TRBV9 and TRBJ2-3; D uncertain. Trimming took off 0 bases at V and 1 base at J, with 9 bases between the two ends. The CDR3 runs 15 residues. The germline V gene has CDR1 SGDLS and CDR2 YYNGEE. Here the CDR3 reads CASSVEICGTDTQYF. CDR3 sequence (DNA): TGTGCCAGCAGCGTAGAGATTTGCGGCACAGATACGCAGTATTTT.

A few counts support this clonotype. CDR3 nucleotides: TGTGCCAGCAGCTGGACCAGGGGCGCTTCCGGCAATCAGCCCCAGCATTTT. Protein sequence: CASSWTRGASGNQPQHF. The chain recombines TRBV5-6 with TRBJ1-5; a weak D match, TRBD1 (6 bases). The CDR3 sequence is 17 residues long. Germline lookup yields CDR1 SGHDT and CDR2 YYEEEE. V dropped 3 bases and J dropped 2 bases, with 18 bases sitting between them. The variable domain in full, completed from reference TRBV5-6 and TRBJ1-5, reads DAGVTQSPTHLIKTRGQQVTLRCSPKSGHDTVSWYQQALGQGPQFIFQYYEEEERQRGNFPDRFSGHQFPNYSSELNVNALLLGDSALYLCASSWTRGASGNQPQHFGDGTRLSIL.

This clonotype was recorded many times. CDR3 sequence: CATGPKGNSNQPQHF. The CDR3 DNA reads as TGTGCCACGGGCCCGAAGGGGAATAGCAATCAGCCCCAGCATTTT. The J gene is TRBJ1-5, the V gene TRBV10-3; tentative D call: TRBD1 (5 bases). Germline lookup yields CDR1 ENHRY and CDR2 SYGVKD. The V gene lost 10 bases and the J gene lost 0 bases, with 16 bases spanning the gap. CDR3 size: 15 residues.

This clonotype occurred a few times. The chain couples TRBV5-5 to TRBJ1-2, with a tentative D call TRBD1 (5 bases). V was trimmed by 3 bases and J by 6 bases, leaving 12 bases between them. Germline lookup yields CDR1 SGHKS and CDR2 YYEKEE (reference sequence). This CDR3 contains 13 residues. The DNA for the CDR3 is TGTGCCAGCAGCTCTCCAGGGATCCATGGCTACACCTTC. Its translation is CASSSPGIHGYTF. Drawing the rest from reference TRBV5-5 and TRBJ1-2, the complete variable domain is DAGVTQSPTHLIKTRGQQVTLRCSPISGHKSVSWYQQVLGQGPQFIFQYYEKEERGRGNFPDRFSARQFPNYSSELNVNALLLGDSALYLCASSSPGIHGYTFGSGTRLTVV.

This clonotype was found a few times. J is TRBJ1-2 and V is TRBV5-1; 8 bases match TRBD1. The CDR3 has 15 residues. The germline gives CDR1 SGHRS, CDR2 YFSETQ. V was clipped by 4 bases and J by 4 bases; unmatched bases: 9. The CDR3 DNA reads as TGCGCCAGCAGCCCCACAGGGGGACAGACCTATGGCTACACCTTC. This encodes CASSPTGGQTYGYTF.

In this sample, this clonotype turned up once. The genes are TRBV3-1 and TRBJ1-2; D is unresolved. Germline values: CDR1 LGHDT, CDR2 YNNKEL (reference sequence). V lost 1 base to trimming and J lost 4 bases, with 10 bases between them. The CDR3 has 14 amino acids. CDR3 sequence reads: CASSQASAVYGYTF. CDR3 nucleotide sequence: TGTGCCAGCAGCCAAGCCTCGGCCGTCTATGGCTACACCTTC.

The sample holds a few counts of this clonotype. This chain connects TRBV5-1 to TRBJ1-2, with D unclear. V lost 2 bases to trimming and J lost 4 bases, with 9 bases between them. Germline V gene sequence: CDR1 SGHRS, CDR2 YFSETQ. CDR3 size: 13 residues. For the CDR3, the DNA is TGCGCCAGCAGCTTAACGATGGGCTATGGCTACACCTTC. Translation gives CASSLTMGYGYTF.

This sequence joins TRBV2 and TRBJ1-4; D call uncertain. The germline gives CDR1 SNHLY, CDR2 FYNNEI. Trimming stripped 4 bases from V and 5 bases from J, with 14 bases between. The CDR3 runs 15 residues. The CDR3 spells CASSARGVRNEKLFF. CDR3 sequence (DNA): TGTGCCAGCAGTGCGCGGGGAGTACGGAATGAAAAACTGTTTTTT. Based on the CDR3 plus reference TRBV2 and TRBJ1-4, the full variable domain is EPEVTQTPSHQVTQMGQEVILRCVPISNHLYFYWYRQILGQKVEFLVSFYNNEISEKSEIFDDQFSVERPDGSNFTLKIRSTKLEDSAMYFCASSARGVRNEKLFFGSGTQLSVL.

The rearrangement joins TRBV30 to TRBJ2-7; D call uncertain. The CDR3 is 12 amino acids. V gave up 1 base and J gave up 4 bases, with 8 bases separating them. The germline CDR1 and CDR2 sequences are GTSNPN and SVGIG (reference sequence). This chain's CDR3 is CAWSAILYEQYF. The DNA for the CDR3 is TGTGCCTGGAGTGCGATCCTATACGAGCAGTACTTC.

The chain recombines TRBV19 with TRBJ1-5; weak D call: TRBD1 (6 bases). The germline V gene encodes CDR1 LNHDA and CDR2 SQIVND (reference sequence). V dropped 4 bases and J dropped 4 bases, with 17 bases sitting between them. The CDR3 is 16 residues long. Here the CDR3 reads CASSTARGARNQPQHF. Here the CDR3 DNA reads TGTGCCAGTAGTACCGCCCGGGGGGCGCGGAATCAGCCCCAGCATTTT.

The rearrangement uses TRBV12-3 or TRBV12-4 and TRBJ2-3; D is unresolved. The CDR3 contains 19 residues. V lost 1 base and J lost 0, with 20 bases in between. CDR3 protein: CASSLVEGAVPDSTDTQYF. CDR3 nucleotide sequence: TGTGCCAGCAGTTTAGTCGAAGGAGCCGTACCGGACAGCACAGATACGCAGTATTTT.

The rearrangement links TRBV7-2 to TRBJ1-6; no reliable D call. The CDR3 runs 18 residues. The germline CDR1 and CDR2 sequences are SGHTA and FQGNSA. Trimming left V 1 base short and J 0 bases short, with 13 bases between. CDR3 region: CASSLDLGRSSYNSPLHF. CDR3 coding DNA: TGTGCCAGCAGCTTAGATCTGGGCAGGAGCTCCTATAATTCACCCCTCCACTTT.

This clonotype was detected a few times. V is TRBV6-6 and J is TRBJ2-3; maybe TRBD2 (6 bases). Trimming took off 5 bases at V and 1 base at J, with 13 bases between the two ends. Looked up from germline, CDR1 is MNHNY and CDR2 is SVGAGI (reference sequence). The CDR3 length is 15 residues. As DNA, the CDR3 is TGTGCCAGCAGTGATCTGGCTAGCGGCACAGATACGCAGTATTTT. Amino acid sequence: CASSDLASGTDTQYF.

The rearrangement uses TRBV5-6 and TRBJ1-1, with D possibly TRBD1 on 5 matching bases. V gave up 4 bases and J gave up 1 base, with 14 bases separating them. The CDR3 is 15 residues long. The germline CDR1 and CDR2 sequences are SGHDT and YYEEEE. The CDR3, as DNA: TGTGCCAGCAGCGCGTGGGACGGGAAGAACACTGAAGCTTTCTTT. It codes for CASSAWDGKNTEAFF.

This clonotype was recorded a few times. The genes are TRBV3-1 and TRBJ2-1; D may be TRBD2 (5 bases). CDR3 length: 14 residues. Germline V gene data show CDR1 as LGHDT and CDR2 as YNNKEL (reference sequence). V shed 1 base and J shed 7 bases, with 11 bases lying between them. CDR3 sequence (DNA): TGTGCCAGCAGCCAAGCTAGCCAGGAGAATGAGCAGTTCTTC. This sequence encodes CASSQASQENEQFF.

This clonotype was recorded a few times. The CDR3 nucleotides are TGCGCCAGCAGCCACAGGACTAGCGGGGGGGCGTCGTCCTACAATGAGCAGTTCTTC. As protein: CASSHRTSGGASSYNEQFF. The chain couples TRBV4-1 to TRBJ2-1; TRBD2 matches 15 bases. Losses at the gene ends were 3 bases for V and 1 base for J; bases not matched to a gene: 7. Germline V CDR1 and CDR2: MGHRA, YSYEKL. This CDR3 comprises 19 residues.

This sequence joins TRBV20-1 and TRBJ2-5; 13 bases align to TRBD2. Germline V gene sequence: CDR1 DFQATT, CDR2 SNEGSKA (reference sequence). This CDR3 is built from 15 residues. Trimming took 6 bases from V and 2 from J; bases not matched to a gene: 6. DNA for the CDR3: TGCAGTGCCAGGACTAGCGGGGGAAGACAAGAGACCCAGTACTTC. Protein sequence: CSARTSGGRQETQYF.